Listed here is a single T cell receptor (beta chain). There is no known antigen for this receptor. Base qualities are missing; no much larger clone stands one base away. The data are from a study of OX40 agonist ivuxolimab in advanced cancers. In the study overall: Ivuxolimab was a fully human IgG2 agonistic monoclonal antibody targeting the costimulatory receptor OX40 (CD134). Intravenous ivuxolimab was administered to patients every 2 weeks at six dose levels: 0.01, 0.1, 0.3, 1.5, 3 and 10 mg/kg. Among the roughly 50 dose-escalation patients, some 20 had hepatocellular carcinoma, roughly 15 melanoma, 9 renal cell carcinoma and 9 head and neck cancer. In the dose-escalation cohort, more than 75% of patients were male, and the mean age was approximately 60 years, with a range of about 20 to 90. Prior anti-PD-1, anti-PD-L1 or anti-CTLA-4 therapy was permitted, and checkpoint inhibitors had been received by 30% to 40% of dose-escalation patients. Partial responses occurred in three dose-escalation patients, of whom one had hepatocellular carcinoma and two had cutaneous melanoma. The point of sequencing TCRbeta in the periphery was to test whether ivuxolimab changed TCR sequence diversity and drove clonal T-cell expansion. The paper covers the monotherapy dose-escalation part of the phase I ivuxolimab trial, which included N ≈ 52 patients.

Patients with a history of autoimmune disease or receiving systemic immunosuppression were excluded from the trial. In every dose cohort, peripheral blood was drawn for TCR sequencing at baseline, cycle 4 day 1, and cycle 7 day 1. The samples were drawn from a first-in-human, open-label, multicenter phase I dose-escalation trial of ivuxolimab. The trial enrolled adults with locally advanced or metastatic head and neck squamous cell, hepatocellular, melanoma or renal cell carcinoma. CD4+ and CD8+ T cells were sorted separately from peripheral blood before TCR sequencing. Between the V and J ends, shortened by 5 bases and 0 bases respectively, the junction contains 11 bases. For CDR1 and CDR2, the germline V gene lists SNHLY and FYNNEI. The CDR3 starts with the cysteine, ends with the phenylalanine, and has 15 residues. Kept here is only the CDR3 DNA, which spans 45 bases and is read in frame from base 1.

For sequencing of the TCRbeta CDR3 region, genomic DNA was extracted from the sorted cells. TCRbeta CDR3 regions were sequenced using the immunoSEQ Assay. The source is immuneACCESS, and TCRdb retained only in-frame sequences with V and J called. Part of the clones is not carried over; for the studies checked, unresolved V genes explain less than half of this, and the remainder is unexplained. For this sample there are fewer than 85,000 clones; roughly 90% appear just once. Of the sample, more than 2.5% falls within the top ten clones. Overall study results and their limits: At doses of 0.1 to 3.0 mg/kg, clonal expansion of both CD4+ and CD8+ T cells in blood was seen between baseline and week 6. In the 0.1-3.0 mg/kg groups, partial responders had among the lowest normalized peripheral clonal expansion, particularly in CD8+ T cells. Antigen specificity was not determined for the clonally expanded peripheral T cells. After ivuxolimab, more expanded clones were found on average in CD8+ T cells than in CD4+ T cells. Low levels of normalized T-cell clonal expansion were also seen in some patients who did not respond.

Specimen: CD4+ or CD8+ T cells sorted from blood, collected in a trial of the OX40 agonist ivuxolimab. The sequence was collected from an adult with an advanced solid tumor such as melanoma, head and neck, liver or kidney cancer. The chain couples TRBV2 to TRBJ2-4; no D gene is confidently identified. The CDR3 region has the sequence CASSPDWLAKNIQYF. The nucleotide sequence is given as TGTGCCAGCAGTCCCGACTGGCTAGCCAAAAACATTCAGTACTTC.